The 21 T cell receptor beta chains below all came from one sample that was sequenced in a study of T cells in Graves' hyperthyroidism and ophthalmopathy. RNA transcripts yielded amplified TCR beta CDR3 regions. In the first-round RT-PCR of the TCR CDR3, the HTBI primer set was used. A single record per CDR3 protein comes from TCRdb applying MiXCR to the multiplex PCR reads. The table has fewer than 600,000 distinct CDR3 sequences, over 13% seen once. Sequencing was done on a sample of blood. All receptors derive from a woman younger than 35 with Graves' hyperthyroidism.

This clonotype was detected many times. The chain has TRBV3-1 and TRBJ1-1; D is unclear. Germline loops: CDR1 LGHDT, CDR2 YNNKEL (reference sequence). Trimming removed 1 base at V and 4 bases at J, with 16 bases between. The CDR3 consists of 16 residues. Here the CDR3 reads CASSQVGELGGTEAFF. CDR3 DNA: TGTGCCAGCAGCCAAGTTGGGGAACTGGGAGGCACTGAAGCTTTCTTT.

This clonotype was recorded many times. CDR3 sequence: CASSSNVGGLNTEAFF. In DNA form, the CDR3 reads TGTGCCAGCAGTAGTAATGTCGGGGGCCTAAATACCGAAGCTTTCTTT. The chain uses TRBV27 and TRBJ1-1, with D possibly being TRBD1 (6 bases). The CDR3 totals 16 residues. CDR1 and CDR2 from the germline V gene are MNHEY and SMNVEV (reference sequence). Trimming left V 5 bases short and J 8 bases short, with 24 bases between.

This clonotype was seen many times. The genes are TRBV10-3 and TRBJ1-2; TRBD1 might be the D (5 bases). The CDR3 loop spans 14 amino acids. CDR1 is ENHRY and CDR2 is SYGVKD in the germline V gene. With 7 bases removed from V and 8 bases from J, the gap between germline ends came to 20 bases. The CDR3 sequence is CAITASGRWEGYTF. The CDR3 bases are TGTGCCATCACCGCGTCGGGGCGCTGGGAGGGCTACACCTTC.

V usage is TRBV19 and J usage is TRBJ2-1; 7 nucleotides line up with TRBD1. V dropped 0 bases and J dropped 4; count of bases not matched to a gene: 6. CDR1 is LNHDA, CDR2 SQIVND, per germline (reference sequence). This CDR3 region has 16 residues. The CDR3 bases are TGTGCCAGTAGTATAGATTGGGCAGGGGGATACAATGAGCAGTTCTTC. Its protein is CASSIDWAGGYNEQFF.

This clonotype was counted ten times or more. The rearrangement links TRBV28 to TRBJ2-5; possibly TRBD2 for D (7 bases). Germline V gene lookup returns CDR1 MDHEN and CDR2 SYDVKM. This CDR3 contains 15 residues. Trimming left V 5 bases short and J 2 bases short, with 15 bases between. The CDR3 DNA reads TGTGCCAGCAGTCCGCGGGGGCAGGGGCAAGAGACCCAGTACTTC. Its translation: CASSPRGQGQETQYF.

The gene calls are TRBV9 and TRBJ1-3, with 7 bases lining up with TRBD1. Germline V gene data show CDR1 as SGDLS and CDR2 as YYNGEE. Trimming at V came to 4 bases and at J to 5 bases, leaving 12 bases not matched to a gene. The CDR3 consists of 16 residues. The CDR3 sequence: CASSPPGTARRNTIYF. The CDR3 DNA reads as TGTGCCAGCAGCCCACCCGGGACAGCAAGGAGAAACACCATATATTTT.

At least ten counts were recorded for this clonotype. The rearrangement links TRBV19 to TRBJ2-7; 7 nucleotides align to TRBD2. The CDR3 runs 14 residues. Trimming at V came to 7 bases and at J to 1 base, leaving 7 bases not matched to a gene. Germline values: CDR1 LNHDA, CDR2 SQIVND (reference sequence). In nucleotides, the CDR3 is TGTGCCAGTACGGGGAGGGCAGGTTCCTACGAGCAGTACTTC. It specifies CASTGRAGSYEQYF.

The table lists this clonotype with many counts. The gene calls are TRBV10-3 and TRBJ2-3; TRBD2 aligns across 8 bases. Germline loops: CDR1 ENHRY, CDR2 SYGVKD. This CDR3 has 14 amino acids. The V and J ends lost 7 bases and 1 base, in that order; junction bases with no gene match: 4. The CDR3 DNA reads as TGTGCCATCAAGGGGCGGGAGGGCACAGATACGCAGTATTTT. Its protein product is CAIKGREGTDTQYF.

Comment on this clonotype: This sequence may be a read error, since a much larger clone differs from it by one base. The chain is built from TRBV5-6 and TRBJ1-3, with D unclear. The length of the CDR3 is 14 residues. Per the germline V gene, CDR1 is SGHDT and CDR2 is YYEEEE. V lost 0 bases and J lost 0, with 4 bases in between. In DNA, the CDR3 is TGTGCCAGCAGCTTGGTAGTCTCTGGAAACACCATATATTTT. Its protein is CASSLVVSGNTIYF.

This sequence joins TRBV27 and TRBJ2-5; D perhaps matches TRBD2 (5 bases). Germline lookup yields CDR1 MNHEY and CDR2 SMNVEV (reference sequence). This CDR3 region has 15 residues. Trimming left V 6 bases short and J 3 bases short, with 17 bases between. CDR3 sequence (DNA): TGTGCCAGCAGCCCCTACTCGACGGGGAAAGAGACCCAGTACTTC. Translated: CASSPYSTGKETQYF.

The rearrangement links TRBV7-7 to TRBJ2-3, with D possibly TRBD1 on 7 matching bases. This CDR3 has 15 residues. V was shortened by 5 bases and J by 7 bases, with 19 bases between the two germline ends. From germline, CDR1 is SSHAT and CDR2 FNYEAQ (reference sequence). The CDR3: CASSQGGGDTNTQYF. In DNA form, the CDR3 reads TGTGCCAGCAGCCAGGGGGGCGGGGATACAAATACGCAGTATTTT.

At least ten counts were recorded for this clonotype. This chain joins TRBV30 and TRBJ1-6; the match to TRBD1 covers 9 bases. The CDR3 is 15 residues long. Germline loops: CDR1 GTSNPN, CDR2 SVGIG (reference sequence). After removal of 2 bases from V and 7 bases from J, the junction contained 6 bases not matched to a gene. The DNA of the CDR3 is TGTGCCTGGAGTTACCCGGACAGGGGCAATTCACCCCTCCACTTT. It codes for CAWSYPDRGNSPLHF. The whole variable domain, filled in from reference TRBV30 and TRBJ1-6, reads SQTIHQWPATLVQPVGSPLSLECTVEGTSNPNLYWYRQAAGRGLQLLFYSVGIGQISSEVPQNLSASRPQDRQFILSSKKLLLSDSGFYLCAWSYPDRGNSPLHFGNGTRLTVT.

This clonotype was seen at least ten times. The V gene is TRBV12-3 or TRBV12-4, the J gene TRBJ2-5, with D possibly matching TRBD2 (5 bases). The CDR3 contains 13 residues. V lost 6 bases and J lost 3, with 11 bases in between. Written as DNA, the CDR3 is TGTGCCAGCAGACCCGGGAACGAAGAGACCCAGTACTTC. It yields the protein CASRPGNEETQYF.

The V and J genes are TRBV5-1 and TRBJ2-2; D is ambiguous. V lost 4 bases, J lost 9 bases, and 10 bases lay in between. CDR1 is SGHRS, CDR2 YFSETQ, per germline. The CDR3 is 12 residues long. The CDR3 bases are TGCGCCAGCAGCACTTACGGACGGGAGCTGTTTTTT. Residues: CASSTYGRELFF.

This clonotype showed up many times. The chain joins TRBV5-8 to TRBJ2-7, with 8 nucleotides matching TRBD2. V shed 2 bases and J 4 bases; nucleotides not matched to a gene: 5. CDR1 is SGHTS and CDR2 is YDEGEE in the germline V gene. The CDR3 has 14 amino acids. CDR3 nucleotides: TGTGCCAGCAGCTTATCAGCGGGAGTATACGAGCAGTACTTC. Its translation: CASSLSAGVYEQYF.

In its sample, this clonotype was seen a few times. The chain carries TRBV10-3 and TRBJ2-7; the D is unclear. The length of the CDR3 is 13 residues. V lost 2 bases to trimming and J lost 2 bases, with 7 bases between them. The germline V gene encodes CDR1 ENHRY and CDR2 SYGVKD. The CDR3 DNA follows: TGTGCCATCAGTGAGGAGGAACCCTACGAGCAGTACTTC. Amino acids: CAISEEEPYEQYF.

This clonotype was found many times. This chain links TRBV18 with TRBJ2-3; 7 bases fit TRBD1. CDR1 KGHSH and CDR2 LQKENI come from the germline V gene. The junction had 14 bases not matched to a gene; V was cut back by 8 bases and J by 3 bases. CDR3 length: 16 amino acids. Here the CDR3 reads CASPRPGQRVTDTQYF. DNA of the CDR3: TGTGCCAGCCCTCGACCGGGACAGAGAGTTACAGATACGCAGTATTTT.

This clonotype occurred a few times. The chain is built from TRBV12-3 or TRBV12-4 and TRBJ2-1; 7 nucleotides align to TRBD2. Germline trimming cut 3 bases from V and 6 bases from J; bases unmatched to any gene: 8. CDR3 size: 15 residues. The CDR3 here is CASSFGGRAVNEQFF. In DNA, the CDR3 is TGTGCCAGCAGTTTCGGAGGGAGGGCCGTCAATGAGCAGTTCTTC.

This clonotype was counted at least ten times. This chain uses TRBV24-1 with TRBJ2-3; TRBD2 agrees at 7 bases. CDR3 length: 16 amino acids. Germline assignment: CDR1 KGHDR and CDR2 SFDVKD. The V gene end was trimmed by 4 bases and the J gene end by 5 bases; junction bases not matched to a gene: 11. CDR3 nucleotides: TGTGCCACCAGTGAGCCTAAGGAGCGGGAAATAGATACGCAGTATTTT. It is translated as CATSEPKEREIDTQYF.

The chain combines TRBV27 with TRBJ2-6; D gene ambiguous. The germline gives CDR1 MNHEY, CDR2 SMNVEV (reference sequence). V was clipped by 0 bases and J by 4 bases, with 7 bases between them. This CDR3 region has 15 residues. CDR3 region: CASSLSPLGANVLTF. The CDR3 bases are TGTGCCAGCAGTTTATCGCCCCTCGGGGCCAACGTCCTGACTTTC.

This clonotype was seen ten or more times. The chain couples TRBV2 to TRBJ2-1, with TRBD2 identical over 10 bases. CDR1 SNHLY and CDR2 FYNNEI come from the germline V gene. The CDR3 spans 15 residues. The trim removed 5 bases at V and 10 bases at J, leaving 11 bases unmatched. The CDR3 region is CASSSSGSGSGEQFF. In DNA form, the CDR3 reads TGTGCCAGCAGTTCTAGCGGGAGCGGATCGGGAGAGCAGTTCTTC. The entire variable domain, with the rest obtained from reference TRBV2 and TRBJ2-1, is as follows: EPEVTQTPSHQVTQMGQEVILRCVPISNHLYFYWYRQILGQKVEFLVSFYNNEISEKSEIFDDQFSVERPDGSNFTLKIRSTKLEDSAMYFCASSSSGSGSGEQFFGPGTRLTVL.